Below are 20 T cell receptor beta chains sequenced from a single sample in a study of CD8+CD57+ T cells in acquired aplastic anemia. The template for TCR beta VDJ and CDR3 sequence profiling was genomic DNA. MiXCR, applied by TCRdb to the reads, yields one record per CDR3 protein. Here the sample spans 200,000 to 300,000 distinct CDR3 sequences, 40% to 50% being singletons. Patients included in sequencing had previously demonstrated CD8+CD57+ cell expansion by flow cytometry. Sequenced input: sorted CD4+, CD8+, or CD8+CD57+ T cells (not recorded which) from PBMCs. The receptors derive from a human donor with aplastic anemia.

As regards this clonotype: At one end the junction does not follow the germline gene, possibly because of a read error. CDR3 DNA: TGCGCCAGCAGCCAAGGGGAGGCGACTGGGGCCAACGTCCTGACTTTC. Translating gives CASSQGEATGANVLTF. J is TRBJ2-6 and V is TRBV7-3, with D possibly being TRBD2 (6 bases). CDR1 is SGHTA, CDR2 FQGTGA, per germline. This CDR3 has 16 residues.

This clonotype occurred a few times. The missing conserved phenylalanine or tryptophan at the end of this CDR3 makes a read error likely. The genes are TRBV7-9 and TRBJ2-1, with D possibly matching TRBD2 (5 bases). The CDR3 consists of 16 residues. The V end lost 5 bases, the J end lost 4 bases, and 18 bases lay between the germline ends. The germline V gene has CDR1 SEHNR and CDR2 FQNEAQ (reference sequence). The CDR3 region has the DNA TGTGCCAGCAGCGACTTGAGCGGCCATTTATACAATGAGCAGTTCCTC. Protein sequence: CASSDLSGHLYNEQFL.

The CDR3 bases are TGCGCCAGCAGCGACTCATCGGGTACGCAGTATTTT. It translates to CASSDSSGTQYF. This chain connects TRBV10-1 to TRBJ2-3; D ambiguous. The CDR3 contains 12 residues. Germline V CDR1 and CDR2: WNHNN, SYGVQD (reference sequence). V was shortened by 6 bases and J by 8 bases, with 12 bases between the two germline ends.

The chain is built from TRBV12-3 or TRBV12-4 and TRBJ1-2; TRBD1 might be the D (5 bases). The CDR3 contains 15 residues. Trimming removed 5 bases at V and 6 bases at J, with 19 bases between. Here the CDR3 reads CASSPWTRTGDGYTF. The CDR3 DNA reads TGTGCCAGCAGTCCCTGGACAAGAACGGGTGATGGCTACACCTTC.

This clonotype was observed many times. The chain is built from TRBV9 and TRBJ1-2, with D possibly TRBD1 on 6 matching bases. The CDR3 has 15 residues. V lost 0 bases and J lost 7, with 16 bases in between. Per germline, CDR1 SGDLS and CDR2 YYNGEE. DNA for the CDR3: TGTGCCAGCAGCGTAGTTTGGGGAGGGGGAACTGGCTACACCTTC. Protein: CASSVVWGGGTGYTF.

The V gene is TRBV24-1, the J gene TRBJ1-1; TRBD1 might be the D (5 bases). With 3 bases removed from V and 1 base from J, the gap between germline ends came to 11 bases. Germline lookup yields CDR1 KGHDR and CDR2 SFDVKD. The CDR3 has 15 residues. CDR3: CATSDGSGGNTEAFF. The CDR3 region has the DNA TGTGCCACCAGTGATGGGTCCGGGGGGAACACTGAAGCTTTCTTT.

The chain combines TRBV10-1 with TRBJ2-3, with 7 bases aligning to TRBD2. Germline lookup yields CDR1 WNHNN and CDR2 SYGVQD (reference sequence). V lost 2 bases to trimming and J lost 5 bases; unmatched junction nucleotides: 13. The CDR3 consists of 17 residues. The CDR3 sequence: CASSEGTTGLEGDTQYF. The CDR3 DNA reads as TGCGCCAGCAGTGAGGGGACTACAGGACTCGAGGGAGATACGCAGTATTTT.

This chain connects TRBV29-1 to TRBJ2-7; D gene ambiguous. The CDR3 is made up of 12 amino acids. V lost 1 base, J lost 1 base, and 5 bases lay in between. The V gene's germline CDR1 is SQVTM and CDR2 ANQGSEA. The CDR3 sequence: CSVEVRSYEQYF. CDR3 DNA: TGCAGCGTTGAAGTCCGGTCCTACGAGCAGTACTTC.

This clonotype was picked up a small number of times. The V gene is TRBV27, the J gene TRBJ2-2; 7 positions match TRBD1. The germline CDR1 and CDR2 sequences are MNHEY and SMNVEV (reference sequence). The CDR3 runs to 14 residues. The ends lost 6 bases at V and 1 base at J; junction bases unmatched: 2. CDR3 sequence (DNA): TGTGCCAGCAGGGACAGGCAGAACACCGGGGAGCTGTTTTTT. Encoded protein: CASRDRQNTGELFF.

A remark on this clonotype: Compared with germline, one end of the junction differs, possibly owing to a read error. J is TRBJ2-7 and V is TRBV5-1; tentatively, D is TRBD2 (5 bases). The J call is in doubt because the DNA end fits TRBJ2-5 better. The CDR3 is 14 amino acids. Per the germline V gene, CDR1 is SGHRS and CDR2 is YFSETQ. CDR3 in amino acids: CASSPRTLQETQYF. In DNA form, the CDR3 reads TGTGCCAGCAGTCCCAGGACTCTCCAAGAGACCCAGTACTTC.

About this clonotype itself: A read error may be the cause here, since a much bigger clone is one base away. The V and J genes are TRBV7-2 and TRBJ2-7; 7 nucleotides agree with TRBD1. The CDR3 has 13 residues. The germline V gene encodes CDR1 SGHTA and CDR2 FQGNSA. V dropped 6 bases and J dropped 9; count of bases not matched to a gene: 11. CDR3 DNA sequence: TGTGCCAGCAGTCAGGGGACAGCCAACGGGCAGTACTTC. Translation gives CASSQGTANGQYF.

The chain combines TRBV20-1 with TRBJ1-4; weak D call: TRBD1 (5 bases). Trimming shortened V by 2 bases and J by 7 bases, and 14 bases separated the two germline ends. Germline V gene lookup returns CDR1 DFQATT and CDR2 SNEGSKA (reference sequence). The CDR3 has 14 residues. CDR3 sequence: CSARPGRVSEKLFF. The DNA of the CDR3 is TGCAGTGCTAGACCGGGCAGGGTTAGTGAAAAACTGTTTTTT.

Ten or more counts support this clonotype. This chain joins TRBV6-6 and TRBJ2-1; possible D gene TRBD2, 6 bases. The germline V and J ends were trimmed by 8 bases and 6 bases, with 17 bases remaining between them. CDR3 length: 14 residues. CDR1 is MNHNY and CDR2 is SVGAGI in the germline V gene (reference sequence). The CDR3 DNA is TGTGCCAGCTGTGGAGGGCCCGGTGCCAATGAGCAGTTCTTC. Protein: CASCGGPGANEQFF.

The chain links TRBV29-1 to TRBJ2-7; D assignment may be TRBD1 or TRBD2 (5 bases each). The germline V and J ends were trimmed by 0 bases and 2 bases, with 11 bases remaining between them. The CDR3 is 14 residues long. Germline V lookup: CDR1 SQVTM, CDR2 ANQGSEA. CDR3 coding DNA: TGCAGCGTTGAAGATGGGGACCCCCCCTACGAGCAGTACTTC. It yields the protein CSVEDGDPPYEQYF.

V usage is TRBV15 and J usage is TRBJ2-2; 7 positions agree with TRBD1. The CDR3 spans 17 residues. Germline V gene lookup returns CDR1 LNHNV and CDR2 YYDKDF (reference sequence). V gave up 4 bases and J gave up 0 bases; unmatched junction bases: 8. This CDR3 reads CATSTDRADANTGELFF. The CDR3 bases are TGTGCCACCAGCACCGACAGGGCGGACGCGAACACCGGGGAGCTGTTTTTT.

DNA of the CDR3: TGTGCCAGCAGCCAACCGGGACTAGCGGGAGTTTATGAGCAGTTCTTC. Its protein product is CASSQPGLAGVYEQFF. The chain has TRBV6-6 and TRBJ2-1, with 14 bases that match TRBD2. The junction had 9 bases not matched to a gene; V was cut back by 6 bases and J by 8 bases. This CDR3 spans 16 amino acids. In germline, CDR1 is MNHNY, CDR2 SVGAGI (reference sequence).

The chain employs TRBV7-9 and TRBJ2-3; D might be TRBD2 (6 bases). Germline CDR1 SEHNR, CDR2 FQNEAQ (reference sequence). The CDR3 extends over 20 amino acids. Trimming shortened V by 6 bases and J by 0 bases, and 28 bases separated the two germline ends. The chain's CDR3 is CASSFRPRTGTHGSTDTQYF. The CDR3, as DNA: TGTGCCAGCAGTTTCCGCCCGCGAACCGGGACTCACGGAAGCACAGATACGCAGTATTTT.

This clonotype was counted ten times or more. The junction differs from germline at one of its ends, possibly a read error. J is TRBJ2-1 and V is TRBV7-7; 10 positions agree with TRBD2. CDR1 and CDR2 from the germline V gene are SSHAT and FNYEAQ (reference sequence). This CDR3 region has 16 residues. The CDR3 sequence: CASSFRLAGDRYEQFF. The CDR3 DNA follows: TGTGCTAGCAGCTTTAGGCTAGCGGGAGATAGATATGAGCAGTTCTTC.

This clonotype was counted a few times. The chain is built from TRBV30 and TRBJ2-3; perhaps TRBD2 as D (6 bases). Germline V gene lookup returns CDR1 GTSNPN and CDR2 SVGIG (reference sequence). The V end lost 0 bases, the J end lost 6 bases, and 7 bases lay between the germline ends. This CDR3 contains 12 residues. The CDR3 is CAWSVLADTQYF. The CDR3 nucleotides read TGTGCCTGGAGTGTACTAGCCGATACGCAGTATTTT.

The CDR3: CAISDLGEFGYTF. CDR3 in DNA: TGTGCCATCAGTGATTTGGGGGAGTTTGGCTACACCTTC. The V gene is TRBV10-3, the J gene TRBJ1-2, with D maybe TRBD1 (5 bases). Germline CDR1 ENHRY, CDR2 SYGVKD. V lost 3 bases and J lost 7, with 12 bases in between. The CDR3 is 13 amino acids.